This T cell receptor (beta chain) is drawn from a study of blood T cell repertoires in COVID-19 (dated by TCRdb to 2020 to 2021). Background for the entire study: Samples from collaborators originated in the United States, Italy and Spain and spanned both the acute and convalescent phases of COVID-19. The prospective study material was composed of cDNA or gDNA derived from T cells, B-cell-depleted T cells, or PBMCs. Subjects who had been exposed to COVID-19, were actively infected with it, or had recovered from it provided the deeply sampled blood TCRbeta repertoires that made up the dataset. The repertoires were released in a freely available public database meant as a resource for research on the immune response to SARS-CoV-2. Samples were obtained from the ongoing ImmuneRACE study (first 160 participants) and from over 1,000 subjects provided by 6 global collaborators. Sample metadata almost always included a de-identified subject ID, COVID-19 status, age in years and sex. Where HLA class I and class II types were available, the types were taken from metadata supplied by the sample provider, not from assay-based typing. Findings and caveats that apply to the study as a whole: The quantity of clinical and demographic metadata differed by source and by participant and was supplied without curation.

At one collaborating source in Seattle, patients were enrolled during active infection and were followed longitudinally through the course of disease. The collaborating institutions used their own protocols to collect whole blood in K2EDTA tubes. For TCRbeta analysis, collaborators shipped samples in one of three forms: frozen whole blood, isolated PBMCs, or DNA extracted from either of those sample types. The germline V gene encodes CDR1 MNHEY and CDR2 SMNVEV (reference sequence). V and J are trimmed by 1 base and 4 bases, and the gene matches miss 2 bases of the junction. The CDR3 goes from the cysteine to the phenylalanine over 16 residues. The read is trimmed to its CDR3 DNA, 48 bases read in frame from base 1. The immunoSEQ Assay, a bias-controlled multiplex PCR, was used to amplify TCRbeta CDR3 regions from genomic DNA. In the source study's methods: Nucleated cell counts per sample were estimated from amplification of reference gene primers within the assay. To quantify the absolute abundance of each unique TCRbeta CDR3 rearrangement, sequence reads were collapsed and filtered. For each sample, productive Simpson clonality was calculated as the square root of Simpson's diversity index across productive rearrangements. Entries here come from immuneACCESS through TCRdb and include only in-frame sequences with V and J called. Some clones fail to appear in such tables; in the studies checked, an unresolved V gene covers under half of the shortfall, and the cause of the remainder is unknown. The D gene and trimming were derived from the DNA, and the V and J assignments and clone size from that table. Across this sample there are roughly 260,000 clones, with approximately 92% seen only once. The top ten hold 2% to 3% of the sample.

Comment on this clone: The specificity of this receptor is unknown. The record has no base qualities; no much larger clone is one base away.

This receptor was taken from a young adult with COVID-19, enrolled during active disease. The sequenced sample was peripheral blood. The rearrangement joined TRBV27 to TRBJ1-6, with TRBD1 identical over 9 junction bases. CDR3 region: CASSLLGTGYNSPLHF. The nucleotide sequence is given as TGTGCCAGCAGTTTATTGGGGACAGGGTATAATTCACCCCTCCACTTT.